This TCR beta chain is drawn from a study of CD8+ T cells in alopecia areata. Whole-study context: Each of the treated patients was given oral tofacitinib, 5 to 10 mg twice daily, for moderate-to-severe alopecia areata. People stayed on tofacitinib for 6 to 18 months, then stopped the drug for 6 months. Findings and caveats of the study: Elevated clonality characterized lesional scalp relative to normal scalp, particularly in alopecia totalis/universalis.

About this clone itself: The target antigen is unknown.

After isolation, RNA underwent reverse transcription to generate cDNA as the sequencing template. The assay was immunoSEQ multiplex PCR, and TCRdb's table has in-frame clones only and misses some. The sample has 150,000 or so clones; 45% to 60% are singletons. Collection of lesional scalp punch biopsies and peripheral blood was performed in alopecia areata patients. The CDR3 spans 15 residues. Between the trimmed V and J ends, which lost 5 bases and 3 bases, there was a span of 17 bases. Germline V gene sequence: CDR1 SGHAT, CDR2 FQNNGV. This receptor was identified in a human donor with alopecia areata. Input material: CD4+ T cells sorted from blood. This chain joins TRBV11-2 and TRBJ2-7; the D is unclear. The DNA of the CDR3 is TGTGCCAGCAGCCGGCCGGACGGAAGGATCTACGAGCAGTACTTC. Translated: CASSRPDGRIYEQYF.